This T cell receptor beta chain is from a study of blood T cells in healthy people across ages. The CDR3 runs 15 residues. Per germline, CDR1 SGHNT and CDR2 YYREEE (reference sequence). Trimming removed 0 bases from V and 11 bases from J, with 20 bases in between. This clonotype turned up a few times. A sample-barcoded 5' primer and a J-beta primer mix were used in a second PCR of about 7 to 12 cycles. Using its own MiXCR run on the 5' RACE reads, TCRdb lists one record per CDR3 protein. Among hundreds of thousands of distinct CDR3 sequences listed, less than 45% were seen once. This clonotype originated in a man at least 80 years old in good health. The rearrangement uses TRBV5-4 and TRBJ2-5, with D maybe TRBD1 (5 bases). The sequenced sample consisted of blood. The DNA of the CDR3 is TGTGCCAGCAGCTTGGTCCGACAGCAATACAATGAGCAGTACTTC. Protein product: CASSLVRQQYNEQYF.